Presented here are 23 T cell receptor beta chains from one specimen sequenced in a study of T cells after yellow fever vaccination. Each CDR3 protein gets one entry after TCRdb re-called the 5' RACE reads with MiXCR. The data show hundreds of thousands of distinct CDR3 sequences, roughly 13% seen once. Sample: PBMCs, taken on the day of the yellow fever booster vaccination. These receptors all stem from a man under 40 who received the YFV17D yellow fever vaccine.

The chain employs TRBV6-1 and TRBJ2-1, with 7 bases matching TRBD2. Trimming at V came to 8 bases and at J to 6 bases, leaving 10 bases not matched to a gene. CDR1 is MNHNS and CDR2 is SASEGT in the germline V gene. This CDR3 has 14 amino acids. The CDR3 spells CASGGGSSVNEQFF. The CDR3 DNA is TGTGCCAGCGGTGGCGGGAGTTCGGTCAATGAGCAGTTCTTC.

The sample holds a few counts of this clonotype. J is TRBJ2-5 and V is TRBV9; a possible D gene is TRBD2 (6 bases). Trimming took 5 bases from V and 5 from J, leaving 16 bases between them. CDR1 is SGDLS, CDR2 YYNGEE, per germline. This CDR3 has 14 residues. Written as DNA, the CDR3 is TGTGCCAGCAGTTTGGGGGGAGTGCTGGAGACCCAGTACTTC. Its translation is CASSLGGVLETQYF.

The V gene is TRBV5-1, the J gene TRBJ2-7; possible D gene TRBD1, 5 bases. The CDR3 is 16 amino acids. Trimming cost V 0 bases and J 2 bases, with 15 bases left between them. The germline V gene has CDR1 SGHRS and CDR2 YFSETQ. The CDR3 is CASSLDLTEPTYEQYF. In nucleotides, the CDR3 is TGCGCCAGCAGCTTGGACTTGACAGAACCGACCTACGAGCAGTACTTC.

This clonotype was detected a few times. J is TRBJ2-7 and V is TRBV7-2; 8 nucleotides line up with TRBD1. Germline trimming cut 5 bases from V and 3 bases from J; bases unmatched to any gene: 9. In germline, CDR1 is SGHTA, CDR2 FQGNSA. The CDR3 loop spans 15 amino acids. The CDR3 reads CASSLTGGYDYEQYF. CDR3 sequence (DNA): TGTGCCAGCAGCCTTACAGGGGGTTATGACTACGAGCAGTACTTC.

This clonotype was observed at least ten times. This sequence joins TRBV20-1 and TRBJ2-7; TRBD2 aligns across 13 bases. V lost 1 base, J lost 3 bases, and 3 bases stayed unmatched. Germline CDR1 is DFQATT and CDR2 is SNEGSKA (reference sequence). This CDR3 has 15 residues. The CDR3 DNA is TGCAGTGCTAGAGCGGGACTAGCGGGAAACTACGAGCAGTACTTC. This codes for CSARAGLAGNYEQYF.

This clonotype has just a few counts. The chain employs TRBV20-1 and TRBJ1-2; D unclear. Germline V lookup: CDR1 DFQATT, CDR2 SNEGSKA (reference sequence). The CDR3 sequence is 13 residues long. V was pared by 3 bases and J by 0 bases, with 8 bases between. CDR3 region: CSASNSANYGYTF. Written as DNA, the CDR3 is TGCAGTGCTAGTAACAGCGCTAACTATGGCTACACCTTC.

This clonotype appeared a few times. The V gene is TRBV29-1, the J gene TRBJ2-1; D gene ambiguous. The V end was cut by 0 bases, the J end by 7 bases, with 16 bases between. Germline loops: CDR1 SQVTM, CDR2 ANQGSEA. The CDR3 runs to 15 residues. In DNA form, the CDR3 reads TGCAGCGTTGAAGATAGGGTCCGTGTGGTGAATGAGCAGTTCTTC. Protein sequence: CSVEDRVRVVNEQFF.

The rearrangement uses TRBV29-1 and TRBJ2-5, with D perhaps assigned TRBD1 or TRBD2 (7 bases each). V dropped 6 bases and J dropped 5 bases, with 13 bases sitting between them. Germline V lookup: CDR1 SQVTM, CDR2 ANQGSEA. This CDR3 has 12 residues. The CDR3 here is CSVSRGGETQYF. In DNA form, the CDR3 reads TGCAGCGTCAGCAGGGGGGGGGAGACCCAGTACTTC.

This clonotype was detected a few times. The chain is built from TRBV20-1 and TRBJ2-3; no reliable D call. This CDR3 is built from 11 residues. V was clipped by 0 bases and J by 11 bases, with 9 bases between them. CDR1 and CDR2 from the germline V gene are DFQATT and SNEGSKA (reference sequence). CDR3 coding DNA: TGCAGTGCTAGAGAGGGAATGGGGCAGTATTTT. Its protein is CSAREGMGQYF.

The chain couples TRBV4-3 to TRBJ2-7, with unresolved D. Between the trimmed V and J ends, which lost 4 bases and 4 bases, there was a span of 26 bases. Germline V gene data show CDR1 as LGHNA and CDR2 as YSLEER. The CDR3 consists of 18 residues. Here the CDR3 reads CASSPNWGKGHPSYEQYF. The CDR3 DNA reads TGCGCCAGCAGCCCGAATTGGGGAAAAGGTCATCCCTCTTACGAGCAGTACTTC.

Concerning this clonotype itself: Because the CDR3's place on the DNA is in doubt, the DNA is left out and the CDR3 is given as listed by TCRdb. The chain has TRBV6-5 and TRBJ1-6. The germline V gene encodes CDR1 MNHEY and CDR2 SVGAGI. A total of 15 residues make up the CDR3, ends included. The CDR3: CASSTSVRSNSPLHF.

The table lists this clonotype with many counts. The chain employs TRBV20-1 and TRBJ2-7, with 8 bases matching TRBD2. This CDR3 spans 14 amino acids. Germline assignment: CDR1 DFQATT and CDR2 SNEGSKA (reference sequence). This CDR3 is CSAVSSGSSYEQYF. The DNA for the CDR3 is TGCAGCGCGGTATCTAGCGGGTCCTCCTACGAGCAGTACTTC.

This clonotype was detected a few times. The gene calls are TRBV7-2 and TRBJ2-7; D might be TRBD2 (6 bases). CDR1 and CDR2 (germline): SGHTA, FQGNSA. This CDR3 has 16 amino acids. Trimming took off 0 bases at V and 4 bases at J, with 16 bases between the two ends. For the CDR3, the DNA is TGTGCCAGCAGCTTAGCTAGGTCTAGCGTTACATACGAGCAGTACTTC. It specifies CASSLARSSVTYEQYF. Variable domain in full (rest from reference TRBV7-2 and TRBJ2-7): GAGVSQSPSNKVTEKGKDVELRCDPISGHTALYWYRQSLGQGLEFLIYFQGNSAPDKSGLPSDRFSAERTGGSVSTLTIQRTQQEDSAVYLCASSLARSSVTYEQYFGPGTRLTVT.

This chain joins TRBV29-1 and TRBJ2-3; 7 bases agree with TRBD2. The trim removed 4 bases at V and 5 bases at J, leaving 6 bases unmatched. CDR1 SQVTM and CDR2 ANQGSEA come from the germline V gene. CDR3 length: 13 amino acids. This chain's CDR3 is CSVVIRTRDTQYF. The CDR3 DNA follows: TGCAGCGTTGTTATCAGGACTAGAGATACGCAGTATTTT.

The chain carries TRBV7-2 and TRBJ1-3; no firm D call. The V and J ends lost 7 bases and 2 bases respectively, with 9 bases between them. Germline CDR1 reads SGHTA; CDR2 reads FQGNSA. CDR3 size: 13 residues. Written as DNA, the CDR3 is TGTGCCAGCACCCTCTCCACTGGAAACACCATATATTTT. Translated, it gives CASTLSTGNTIYF.

Ten or more counts support this clonotype. The rearrangement uses TRBV7-2 and TRBJ2-7; D is ambiguous. Trimming took 1 base from V and 6 from J, leaving 10 bases between them. The V gene's germline CDR1 is SGHTA and CDR2 FQGNSA. The CDR3 covers 13 residues. CDR3 residues: CASSLGRVVEQYF. The CDR3 DNA sequence: TGTGCCAGCAGCTTAGGAAGGGTCGTCGAGCAGTACTTC.

This clonotype was counted at least ten times. The CDR3 DNA follows: TGCGCCAGCACGGGAAGTACGGTGAATGAAAAACTGTTTTTT. This gives the protein CASTGSTVNEKLFF. This chain connects TRBV5-1 to TRBJ1-4, with unresolved D. Germline CDR1 reads SGHRS; CDR2 reads YFSETQ. V lost 6 bases and J lost 5, with 14 bases in between. The length of the CDR3 is 14 residues.

This clonotype came up a few times. The V call is TRBV20-1, the J call TRBJ2-1, with a tentative D call TRBD2 (6 bases). The germline V and J ends were trimmed by 3 bases and 3 bases, with 12 bases remaining between them. Germline V gene data show CDR1 as DFQATT and CDR2 as SNEGSKA (reference sequence). The CDR3 runs to 14 residues. In nucleotides, the CDR3 is TGCAGTGCTAGCGGAGGGGCAGACTACAATGAGCAGTTCTTC. Amino acids: CSASGGADYNEQFF.

This chain connects TRBV6-5 to TRBJ2-3; tentatively, D is TRBD1 (5 bases). This CDR3 comprises 15 residues. Germline V gene lookup returns CDR1 MNHEY and CDR2 SVGAGI. V lost 0 bases and J 1 base, leaving 8 bases between the germline ends. The CDR3 loop reads CASSYSRARTDTQYF. The CDR3 nucleotides are TGTGCCAGCAGTTACTCCAGGGCCCGCACAGATACGCAGTATTTT.

This clonotype was counted only a few times. The CDR3, as DNA: TGCAGTGCTAGGGATTCAACTAGTGGGGTAATTCAGTACTTC. It yields the protein CSARDSTSGVIQYF. This chain joins TRBV20-1 and TRBJ2-4; TRBD2 is a possible D gene (5 bases). V was clipped by 3 bases and J by 10 bases, with 19 bases between them. The CDR3 sequence is 14 residues long. Germline loops: CDR1 DFQATT, CDR2 SNEGSKA (reference sequence).

This chain connects TRBV5-1 to TRBJ2-1; D call uncertain. Trimming pared 0 bases from V and 7 bases from J, leaving 11 bases between. The CDR3 length is 14 residues. Germline-derived CDR1 and CDR2 are SGHRS and YFSETQ. This chain's CDR3 is CASSLDYLRNEQFF. Here the CDR3 DNA reads TGCGCCAGCAGCTTGGACTACCTTAGGAATGAGCAGTTCTTC.

In its sample, this clonotype was seen a few times. The V gene is TRBV28, the J gene TRBJ2-7; either TRBD1 or TRBD2 may fit D (5 bases each). V lost 6 bases to trimming and J lost 7 bases, with 16 bases between them. The CDR3 is 13 amino acids. Germline CDR1 and CDR2: MDHEN and SYDVKM. The CDR3 here is CASRLRERGEQYF. The CDR3, as DNA: TGTGCCAGCAGGCTCAGGGAGAGGGGTGAGCAGTACTTC.

This clonotype was observed a few times. The V call is TRBV5-1, the J call TRBJ2-5; D is unclear. Germline assignment: CDR1 SGHRS and CDR2 YFSETQ. V was pared by 0 bases and J by 4 bases, with 10 bases between. The CDR3 sequence is 14 residues long. The CDR3 loop reads CASSLVRPGETQYF. For the CDR3, the DNA is TGCGCCAGCAGCTTGGTCCGTCCCGGAGAGACCCAGTACTTC.